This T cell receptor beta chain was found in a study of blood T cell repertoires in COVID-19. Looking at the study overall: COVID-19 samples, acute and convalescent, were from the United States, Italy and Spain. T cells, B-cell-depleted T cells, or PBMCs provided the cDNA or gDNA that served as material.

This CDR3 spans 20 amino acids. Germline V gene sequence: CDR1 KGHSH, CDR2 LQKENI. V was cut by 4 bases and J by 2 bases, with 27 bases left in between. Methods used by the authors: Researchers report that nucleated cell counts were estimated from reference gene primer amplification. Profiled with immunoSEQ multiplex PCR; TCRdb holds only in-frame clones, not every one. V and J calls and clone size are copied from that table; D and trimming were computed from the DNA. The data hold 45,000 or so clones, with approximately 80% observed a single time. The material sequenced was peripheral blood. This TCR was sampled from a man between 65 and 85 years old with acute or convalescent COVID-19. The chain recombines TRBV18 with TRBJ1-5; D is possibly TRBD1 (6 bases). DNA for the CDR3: TGTGCCAGCTCACAGGTTTCGGTCAGGGGAAAGGGGGAAGGCAATCAGCCCCAGCATTTT. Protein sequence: CASSQVSVRGKGEGNQPQHF.